This T cell receptor beta chain was sequenced in a study of T cells in narcolepsy. Study results and caveats: Autoreactive clonotypes reportedly recurred in blood of same and different patients, not controls. Comparing one patient's CSF and blood CD4+ clonotypes highlighted HCRT- and TRIB2-specific autoreactive clonotypes.

Profiled with immunoSEQ multiplex PCR; TCRdb holds only in-frame clones, not every one. The repertoire consists of about 40,000 clones, with about 85% occurring once and the leading ten covering approximately 1.5%. This CDR3 is 13 amino acids long. Trimming removed 4 bases at V and 2 bases at J, with 7 bases between. Germline V CDR1 and CDR2: LGHNA, YNFKEQ. Comment on this clone: Its antigen is not known.

The receptor was derived from a human donor with narcolepsy. The sample was CD45RA- memory CD4+ T cells from PBMCs. This rearrangement joins TRBV4-2 to TRBJ2-3; no firm D call. This chain's CDR3 is CASSPAPTDTQYF. The CDR3 bases are TGTGCCAGCAGCCCCGCCCCCACAGATACGCAGTATTTT.